This entry lists 16 T cell receptor beta chains sequenced from one sample in a study of blood T cell repertoires in COVID-19. Assay used: immunoSEQ multiplex PCR; TCRdb lists only in-frame clones, some missing. This table has over 60,000 clones, more than 80% appearing once. Sequenced sample: peripheral blood. All receptors come from a woman over 75 with active COVID-19.

The table lists this clone with a few counts. J is TRBJ2-7 and V is TRBV11-2; D may be TRBD2 (5 bases). This CDR3 contains 14 residues. The germline gives CDR1 SGHAT, CDR2 FQNNGV. V lost 2 bases, J lost 0 bases, and 8 bases lay in between. The CDR3 DNA is TGTGCCAGCAGCTTATCTGGGAGCTCCTACGAGCAGTACTTC. This gives the protein CASSLSGSSYEQYF.

J is TRBJ1-1 and V is TRBV7-3; 7 bases are a match to TRBD1. Germline assignment: CDR1 SGHTA and CDR2 FQGTGA. With 3 bases clipped from V and 4 bases from J, the junction kept 8 bases outside the gene matches. The CDR3 spans 15 residues. CDR3 nucleotide sequence: TGTGCCAGCAGCTTGCAGGGGGGCCCTGGCACTGAAGCTTTCTTT. Its protein is CASSLQGGPGTEAFF.

The chain couples TRBV28 to TRBJ2-1, with TRBD2 matching over 7 bases. Germline CDR1 reads MDHEN; CDR2 reads SYDVKM. The length of the CDR3 is 15 residues. Trimming cost V 6 bases and J 0 bases; bases outside gene matches: 5. CDR3 bases: TGTGCCAGCAGCCTCGGCGGGAGCTCCTACAATGAGCAGTTCTTC. Translation: CASSLGGSSYNEQFF.

This chain connects TRBV19 to TRBJ1-2; 8 nucleotides line up with TRBD1. This CDR3 comprises 15 residues. The germline V gene has CDR1 LNHDA and CDR2 SQIVND (reference sequence). V shed 10 bases, J shed 0 bases, and the junction held 10 bases outside the gene matches. CDR3 amino acids: CATKKQGETNYGYTF. CDR3 bases: TGTGCCACTAAGAAACAGGGGGAAACTAACTATGGCTACACCTTC.

This clone was found a few times. The chain carries TRBV9 and TRBJ2-1, with 7 bases aligning to TRBD2. Germline V gene lookup returns CDR1 SGDLS and CDR2 YYNGEE. The CDR3 has 16 amino acids. V lost 3 bases and J lost 5; bases outside the gene matches: 11. CDR3 region: CASSASQSAGDNEQFF. The CDR3 nucleotides are TGTGCCAGCAGCGCCAGCCAGTCGGCGGGGGACAATGAGCAGTTCTTC.

The chain carries TRBV2 and TRBJ2-5; D is perhaps TRBD2 (6 bases). V lost 6 bases and J 4 bases, leaving 18 bases between the germline ends. This CDR3 spans 15 amino acids. Germline CDR1 SNHLY, CDR2 FYNNEI. The CDR3 reads CASSAGGPGGETQYF. CDR3 nucleotides: TGTGCCAGCAGCGCTGGGGGACCCGGGGGAGAGACCCAGTACTTC. The variable domain in full, with the rest retrieved from reference TRBV2 and TRBJ2-5, is EPEVTQTPSHQVTQMGQEVILRCVPISNHLYFYWYRQILGQKVEFLVSFYNNEISEKSEIFDDQFSVERPDGSNFTLKIRSTKLEDSAMYFCASSAGGPGGETQYFGPGTRLLVL.

V and J are TRBV6-1 and TRBJ2-7; D might be TRBD1 (7 bases). The V gene's germline CDR1 is MNHNS and CDR2 SASEGT. V dropped 4 bases and J dropped 2 bases, with 21 bases sitting between them. CDR3 length: 17 residues. DNA for the CDR3: TGTGCCAGCAGTGGACCCACTTCAGGGGGGAGCCCCTACGAGCAGTACTTC. It codes for CASSGPTSGGSPYEQYF.

The chain employs TRBV4-3 and TRBJ2-2, with no clear D. This CDR3 is 16 amino acids long. The germline V and J ends were trimmed by 0 bases and 2 bases, with 10 bases remaining between them. Germline values: CDR1 LGHNA, CDR2 YSLEER. For the CDR3, the DNA is TGCGCCAGCAGCCAAGAAAGCTACCTTAACACCGGGGAGCTGTTTTTT. Its protein is CASSQESYLNTGELFF.

V gene TRBV18 combines with J gene TRBJ2-3; TRBD2 agrees at 9 bases. Germline-derived CDR1 and CDR2 are KGHSH and LQKENI. The trim removed 0 bases at V and 0 bases at J, leaving 10 bases unmatched. This CDR3 comprises 19 residues. CDR3 loop: CASSPPRIAGATSTDTQYF. CDR3 coding DNA: TGTGCCAGCTCACCACCGCGGATAGCGGGAGCGACTAGCACAGATACGCAGTATTTT. Drawing the rest from reference TRBV18 and TRBJ2-3, the complete variable domain is NAGVMQNPRHLVRRRGQEARLRCSPMKGHSHVYWYRQLPEEGLKFMVYLQKENIIDESGMPKERFSAEFPKEGPSILRIQQVVRGDSAAYFCASSPPRIAGATSTDTQYFGPGTRLTVL.

The gene calls are TRBV7-2 and TRBJ2-7; the D gene is possibly TRBD2 (6 bases). The germline gives CDR1 SGHTA, CDR2 FQGNSA. The CDR3 covers 15 residues. The V and J ends lost 1 base and 0 bases respectively, with 10 bases between them. CDR3 nucleotide sequence: TGTGCCAGCAGCTTAGAGGGACTGGGCTCCTACGAGCAGTACTTC. This encodes CASSLEGLGSYEQYF.

The chain combines TRBV7-8 with TRBJ2-7; 7 nucleotides line up with TRBD1. The trim removed 1 base at V and 4 bases at J, leaving 7 bases unmatched. The CDR3 is made up of 15 amino acids. Germline loops: CDR1 SGHVS, CDR2 FQNEAQ. The CDR3 spells CASSLGGQSLYEQYF. CDR3 DNA sequence: TGTGCCAGCAGCTTAGGGGGACAGTCCTTATACGAGCAGTACTTC.

The chain uses TRBV18 and TRBJ1-1; perhaps TRBD1 as D (5 bases). The germline CDR1 and CDR2 sequences are KGHSH and LQKENI. This CDR3 has 15 amino acids. Trimming shortened V by 3 bases and J by 4 bases, and 15 bases separated the two germline ends. The CDR3 protein is CASSPMVGGSTEAFF. For the CDR3, the DNA is TGTGCCAGCTCACCTATGGTTGGGGGGTCCACTGAAGCTTTCTTT.

The chain links TRBV20-1 to TRBJ2-3; 7 nucleotides agree with TRBD1. This CDR3 contains 15 residues. The V and J ends lost 3 bases and 5 bases, in that order; junction bases with no gene match: 11. Germline values: CDR1 DFQATT, CDR2 SNEGSKA (reference sequence). The CDR3 sequence is CSASKDRPSGDTQYF. CDR3 sequence (DNA): TGCAGTGCTAGTAAGGACAGGCCTTCGGGAGATACGCAGTATTTT.

The chain links TRBV6-6 to TRBJ1-3, with D hard to call. Germline CDR1 and CDR2: MNHNY and SVGAGI (reference sequence). With 8 bases removed from V and 3 bases from J, the gap between germline ends came to 8 bases. The CDR3 has 12 amino acids. The CDR3 loop reads CASGEYGNTIYF. The CDR3 DNA is TGTGCCAGCGGGGAGTATGGAAACACCATATATTTT.

This chain links TRBV5-4 with TRBJ1-3; 8 bases fit TRBD1. The CDR3 runs 18 residues. Germline trimming cut 1 base from V and 2 bases from J; bases unmatched to any gene: 11. Looked up from germline, CDR1 is SGHNT and CDR2 is YYREEE (reference sequence). The CDR3 here is CASSLFRGHNLAGNTIYF. The CDR3 region has the DNA TGTGCCAGCAGCTTGTTCAGGGGGCATAACTTGGCTGGAAACACCATATATTTT.

V gene TRBV10-3 combines with J gene TRBJ2-3, with 7 bases matching TRBD2. Germline V gene data show CDR1 as ENHRY and CDR2 as SYGVKD. V trimming: 0 bases; J trimming: 5 bases; junction bases outside the gene matches: 11. CDR3 length: 17 amino acids. CDR3 in amino acids: CAISESTLAGVGDTQYF. CDR3 nucleotides: TGTGCCATCAGTGAGTCGACTCTGGCGGGAGTGGGAGATACGCAGTATTTT.